The next 26 T cell receptor beta chains were all read from a single sample in a study of T cells in Graves' hyperthyroidism and ophthalmopathy. TCR beta CDR3 regions were amplified from RNA transcripts. The primer set for the first-round RT-PCR of the TCR CDR3 was HTBI. TCRdb reprocessed the multiplex PCR reads with MiXCR, giving one entry per CDR3 protein. The sample holds nearly 600,000 distinct CDR3 sequences, approximately 15% seen once. The material sequenced was blood. All receptors come from a woman in her 30s with Graves' hyperthyroidism that later progressed to Graves' ophthalmopathy.

Remarks on this clonotype: One end of the junction does not line up with germline, which may come from a read error. This chain links TRBV10-3 with TRBJ2-7, with D perhaps TRBD1 or TRBD2 (5 bases each). This CDR3 has 12 amino acids. Per germline, CDR1 ENHRY and CDR2 SYGVKD. The CDR3 coding sequence is TGTGCCATCCAGGGCGACGACTACAAGCAGTACTTC. This encodes CAIQGDDYKQYF.

The V gene is TRBV19, the J gene TRBJ2-7; 7 bases are shared with TRBD2. Germline V gene data show CDR1 as LNHDA and CDR2 as SQIVND (reference sequence). This CDR3 has 16 amino acids. V was clipped by 4 bases and J by 0 bases; unmatched bases: 9. This CDR3 reads CASSSSGFVSSYEQYF. For the CDR3, the DNA is TGTGCCAGTAGTAGTAGCGGGTTTGTCAGCTCCTACGAGCAGTACTTC.

This clonotype was seen many times. The chain has TRBV15 and TRBJ1-6; the D is unclear. Trimming took off 0 bases at V and 8 bases at J, with 8 bases between the two ends. This CDR3 spans 14 amino acids. Germline assignment: CDR1 LNHNV and CDR2 YYDKDF (reference sequence). CDR3: CATSRDWAHSPLHF. CDR3 sequence (DNA): TGTGCCACCAGCAGAGATTGGGCGCATTCACCCCTCCACTTT.

In this sample, this clonotype turned up many times. The DNA of the CDR3 is TGTGCCAGCAGCCCCTGGGCCAGCGGGGTGTTTGAGCAGTACTTC. It is translated as CASSPWASGVFEQYF. This chain uses TRBV12-3 or TRBV12-4 with TRBJ2-7; 7 bases map to TRBD2. Losses at the gene ends were 6 bases for V and 7 bases for J; bases not matched to a gene: 15. CDR3 length: 15 residues.

The V gene is TRBV18, the J gene TRBJ1-5, with D unclear. V lost 6 bases, J lost 7 bases, and 13 bases lay in between. Germline values: CDR1 KGHSH, CDR2 LQKENI. This CDR3 spans 13 amino acids. The CDR3 protein is CASSVAREQPQHF. CDR3 sequence (DNA): TGTGCCAGCTCGGTGGCAAGAGAACAGCCCCAGCATTTT.

This clonotype was counted at least ten times. The CDR3 DNA follows: TGTGCCAGCAGTGGACCGGGACACGTCTACGAGCAGTACTTC. This sequence encodes CASSGPGHVYEQYF. This chain joins TRBV25-1 and TRBJ2-7; D might be TRBD1 (6 bases). CDR3 length equals 14 residues. V was shortened by 4 bases and J by 3 bases, with 13 bases between the two germline ends. Germline assignment: CDR1 MGHDK and CDR2 SYGVNS.

This clonotype was seen ten or more times. The rearrangement uses TRBV10-3 and TRBJ2-5, with 9 bases identical to TRBD2. The CDR3 is 15 residues long. J was trimmed by 3 bases and V by 0 bases; bases with no gene match: 2. CDR1 and CDR2 from the germline V gene are ENHRY and SYGVKD. The CDR3 is CAISESASGKETQYF. The CDR3 DNA sequence: TGTGCCATCAGTGAGTCTGCTAGCGGGAAAGAGACCCAGTACTTC.

This clonotype was picked up a small number of times. The rearrangement joins TRBV3-1 to TRBJ2-2; D possibly uses TRBD1 or TRBD2 (5 bases each). V lost 4 bases and J 0 bases, leaving 18 bases between the germline ends. Germline CDR1 LGHDT, CDR2 YNNKEL (reference sequence). The CDR3 totals 18 residues. CDR3: CASSPRLGSGPNTGELFF. The CDR3, as DNA: TGTGCCAGCAGCCCCCGGCTGGGGTCGGGGCCGAACACCGGGGAGCTGTTTTTT.

Comment on this clonotype: This clone may be a read error of a much larger clone one base away. The chain links TRBV9 to TRBJ2-1; tentative D call: TRBD2 (6 bases). The ends were cut back, 4 bases at V and 4 bases at J, with 9 bases in the middle. The CDR3 totals 13 residues. Germline loops: CDR1 SGDLS, CDR2 YYNGEE. CDR3: CASSIGRYNEQFF. CDR3 coding DNA: TGTGCCAGCAGCATAGGGAGGTACAATGAGCAGTTCTTC.

This clonotype was seen repeatedly, ten times or more. This sequence joins TRBV11-1 and TRBJ2-1, with 7 bases lining up with TRBD1. The germline gives CDR1 SGHAT, CDR2 FQDESV (reference sequence). The CDR3 has 12 residues. The ends lost 1 base at V and 13 bases at J; junction bases unmatched: 4. The CDR3: CASSLGRDSQFF. The CDR3 DNA sequence: TGTGCCAGCAGCTTAGGCCGGGACAGTCAGTTCTTC.

The chain uses TRBV12-5 and TRBJ2-7; D gene uncertain. Germline assignment: CDR1 LGHNT and CDR2 FRNRAP. Deletions cut 9 bases from V and 2 bases from J, with 11 bases between. This CDR3 comprises 12 residues. The CDR3 here is CASLEGTYEQYF. The CDR3 bases are TGTGCTAGCCTGGAAGGTACCTACGAGCAGTACTTC.

As concerns this clonotype: This clone may be a read error of a much larger clone one base away. This chain joins TRBV20-1 and TRBJ2-1; 9 bases match TRBD2. Germline-derived CDR1 and CDR2 are DFQATT and SNEGSKA (reference sequence). This CDR3 region has 15 residues. V lost 3 bases, J lost 6 bases, and 9 bases stayed unmatched. The CDR3 reads CSASEVTSGCNEQFF. The CDR3 coding sequence is TGCAGTGCTAGCGAGGTGACTAGCGGCTGCAATGAGCAGTTCTTC.

The sample holds many counts of this clonotype. This chain uses TRBV5-1 with TRBJ1-2; tentatively, D is TRBD1 (5 bases). V lost 0 bases to trimming and J lost 3 bases, with 9 bases between them. Germline CDR1 reads SGHRS; CDR2 reads YFSETQ. The CDR3 has 14 residues. The CDR3 protein is CASSLGQMDYGYTF. Written as DNA, the CDR3 is TGCGCCAGCAGCTTGGGACAGATGGACTATGGCTACACCTTC. The full variable domain, rest sourced from reference TRBV5-1 and TRBJ1-2, is KAGVTQTPRYLIKTRGQQVTLSCSPISGHRSVSWYQQTPGQGLQFLFEYFSETQRNKGNFPGRFSGRQFSNSRSEMNVSTLELGDSALYLCASSLGQMDYGYTFGSGTRLTVV.

There are a few counts of this clonotype. One base away lies a much larger clone, so this may be a sequencing read error. This rearrangement joins TRBV2 to TRBJ1-4; D remains unclear. Germline lookup yields CDR1 SNHLY and CDR2 FYNNEI. This CDR3 is built from 14 residues. CDR3 loop: CASTSLATNEKQFF. In DNA, the CDR3 is TGTGCCAGCACCAGCCTTGCAACTAATGAAAAACAGTTTTTT. The whole variable domain, filled in from reference TRBV2 and TRBJ1-4, reads EPEVTQTPSHQVTQMGQEVILRCVPISNHLYFYWYRQILGQKVEFLVSFYNNEISEKSEIFDDQFSVERPDGSNFTLKIRSTKLEDSAMYFCASTSLATNEKQFFGSGTQLSVL.

This clonotype came up many times. In DNA form, the CDR3 reads TGTGCCAGCAGACGAGCATGGGGCTACACCTTC. Its translation: CASRRAWGYTF. The chain uses TRBV28 and TRBJ1-2; no firm D call. V lost 6 bases, J lost 8 bases, and 10 bases lay in between. Germline V gene lookup returns CDR1 MDHEN and CDR2 SYDVKM. CDR3 length equals 11 residues.

In this sample, this clonotype turned up many times. The CDR3, as DNA: TGTGCCAGTAGTTCTGATCCGGGACAAGTTATGAACACTGAAGCTTTCTTT. Its translation: CASSSDPGQVMNTEAFF. The chain joins TRBV19 to TRBJ1-1, with D possibly being TRBD1 (6 bases). V was clipped by 5 bases and J by 0 bases, with 19 bases between them. CDR1 is LNHDA and CDR2 is SQIVND in the germline V gene (reference sequence). This CDR3 comprises 17 residues.

At least ten counts were recorded for this clonotype. The V gene is TRBV29-1, the J gene TRBJ2-4; 7 bases agree with TRBD1. The CDR3 length is 15 residues. The J segment lost 4 bases and the V segment lost 6 bases, leaving 12 bases of the junction unmatched. Germline V gene lookup returns CDR1 SQVTM and CDR2 ANQGSEA. The CDR3 loop is CSVKEQGSIKNIQYF. Written as DNA, the CDR3 is TGCAGCGTCAAGGAACAGGGGTCCATAAAAAACATTCAGTACTTC.

This clonotype was observed at least ten times. The chain carries TRBV28 and TRBJ2-7, with 13 positions matching TRBD2. Trimming at V came to 3 bases and at J to 5 bases, leaving 4 bases not matched to a gene. The CDR3 totals 15 residues. Germline V gene sequence: CDR1 MDHEN, CDR2 SYDVKM. Here the CDR3 DNA reads TGTGCCAGCAGTTTCACTAGCGGGAGGGTCCACGAGCAGTACTTC. Translated, it gives CASSFTSGRVHEQYF.

This clonotype was seen a handful of times. The rearrangement joins TRBV18 to TRBJ2-7; TRBD1 matches at 9 bases. CDR1 and CDR2 (germline): KGHSH, LQKENI. The CDR3 has 15 residues. V lost 6 bases to trimming and J lost 2 bases; unmatched junction nucleotides: 8. CDR3 in DNA: TGTGCCAGCTCGCCGGGACAGGGTAGCCCCTACGAGCAGTACTTC. The encoded protein is CASSPGQGSPYEQYF. Supplemented by reference TRBV18 and TRBJ2-7, the full variable domain reads NAGVMQNPRHLVRRRGQEARLRCSPMKGHSHVYWYRQLPEEGLKFMVYLQKENIIDESGMPKERFSAEFPKEGPSILRIQQVVRGDSAAYFCASSPGQGSPYEQYFGPGTRLTVT.

This clonotype was counted many times. The rearrangement uses TRBV18 and TRBJ2-6, with 7 nucleotides matching TRBD1. Looked up from germline, CDR1 is KGHSH and CDR2 is LQKENI. The length of the CDR3 is 15 residues. J was trimmed by 4 bases and V by 8 bases; bases with no gene match: 8. The CDR3 bases are TGTGCCAGCCCCCGACAGGGTGGAGGGGCCAACGTCCTGACTTTC. Protein product: CASPRQGGGANVLTF. The entire variable domain, with the rest obtained from reference TRBV18 and TRBJ2-6, is as follows: NAGVMQNPRHLVRRRGQEARLRCSPMKGHSHVYWYRQLPEEGLKFMVYLQKENIIDESGMPKERFSAEFPKEGPSILRIQQVVRGDSAAYFCASPRQGGGANVLTFGAGSRLTVL.

This clonotype was observed a few times. The chain couples TRBV5-6 to TRBJ1-5; tentatively, D is TRBD1 (6 bases). The CDR3 runs to 15 residues. V lost 4 bases, J lost 5 bases, and 16 bases lay in between. Looked up from germline, CDR1 is SGHDT and CDR2 is YYEEEE. CDR3 loop: CASSPHRDTDQPQHF. The CDR3 bases are TGTGCCAGCAGCCCGCACCGGGACACTGATCAGCCCCAGCATTTT.

This chain links TRBV4-1 with TRBJ2-7; TRBD1 aligns across 7 bases. The J call may be wrong; the DNA end is better matched by TRBJ2-1. The CDR3 length is 15 residues. The germline V gene encodes CDR1 MGHRA and CDR2 YSYEKL. CDR3 loop: CASSHPGQISYEQFF. The CDR3 DNA sequence: TGCGCCAGCAGCCACCCGGGACAGATCTCCTACGAGCAGTTCTTC.

The chain is built from TRBV19 and TRBJ2-2, with 7 bases matching TRBD2. Germline V lookup: CDR1 LNHDA, CDR2 SQIVND (reference sequence). CDR3 length equals 14 residues. Trimming at V came to 9 bases and at J to 3 bases, leaving 7 bases not matched to a gene. CDR3 in DNA: TGTGCCAGCACGTGGGGGAGGGACACCGGGGAGCTGTTTTTT. Residues: CASTWGRDTGELFF.

The rearrangement links TRBV11-3 to TRBJ2-4; weak D call: TRBD1 (5 bases). The V gene's germline CDR1 is SGHNT and CDR2 YENEEA. The CDR3 contains 14 residues. Trimming removed 4 bases from V and 6 bases from J, with 13 bases in between. The CDR3 nucleotides read TGTGCCAGCAGCTCCACGCAGGGCTCAAACATTCAGTACTTC. It codes for CASSSTQGSNIQYF.

This clonotype was found many times. V and J are TRBV7-3 and TRBJ2-3, with 7 bases aligning to TRBD2. Germline CDR1 SGHTA, CDR2 FQGTGA. The CDR3 runs to 14 residues. Germline trimming cut 5 bases from V and 2 bases from J; bases unmatched to any gene: 4. The CDR3 DNA reads as TGTGCCAGCAGCCCGGCGGGGGTCACAGATACGCAGTATTTT. It is translated as CASSPAGVTDTQYF. Based on the CDR3 plus reference TRBV7-3 and TRBJ2-3, the full variable domain is GAGVSQTPSNKVTEKGKYVELRCDPISGHTALYWYRQSLGQGPEFLIYFQGTGAADDSGLPNDRFFAVRPEGSVSTLKIQRTERGDSAVYLCASSPAGVTDTQYFGPGTRLTVL.

This clonotype came up many times. The chain recombines TRBV20-1 with TRBJ2-7; 10 bases are shared with TRBD2. The germline gives CDR1 DFQATT, CDR2 SNEGSKA (reference sequence). The CDR3 length is 15 residues. V was clipped by 5 bases and J by 0 bases; unmatched bases: 7. The CDR3 DNA reads TGCAGTGCTCAGTTGCTAGCGGGGGTCTCCTACGAGCAGTACTTC. Translated, it gives CSAQLLAGVSYEQYF.